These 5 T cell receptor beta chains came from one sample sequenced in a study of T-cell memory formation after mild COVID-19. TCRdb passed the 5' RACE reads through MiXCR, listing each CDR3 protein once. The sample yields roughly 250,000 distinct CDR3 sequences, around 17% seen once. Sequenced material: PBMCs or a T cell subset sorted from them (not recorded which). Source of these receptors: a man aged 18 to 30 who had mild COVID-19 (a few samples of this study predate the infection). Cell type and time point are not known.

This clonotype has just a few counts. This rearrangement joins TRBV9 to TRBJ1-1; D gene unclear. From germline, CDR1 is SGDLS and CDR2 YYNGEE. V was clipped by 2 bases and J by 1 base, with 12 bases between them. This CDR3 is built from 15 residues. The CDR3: CASSVSIAGNTEAFF. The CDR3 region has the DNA TGTGCCAGCAGCGTTTCAATTGCGGGGAACACTGAAGCTTTCTTT.

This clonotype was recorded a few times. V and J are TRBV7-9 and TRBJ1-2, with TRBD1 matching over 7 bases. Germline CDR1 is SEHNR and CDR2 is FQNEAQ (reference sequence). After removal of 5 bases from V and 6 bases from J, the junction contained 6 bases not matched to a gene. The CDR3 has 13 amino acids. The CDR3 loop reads CASSADRADGYTF. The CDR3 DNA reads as TGTGCCAGCAGCGCAGACAGGGCGGATGGCTACACCTTC.

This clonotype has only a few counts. The CDR3 loop is CASRPTGSGNTIYF. CDR3 bases: TGTGCCAGCAGACCTACAGGCTCTGGAAACACCATATATTTT. V usage is TRBV7-2 and J usage is TRBJ1-3; a weak D match, TRBD1 (5 bases). Per germline, CDR1 SGHTA and CDR2 FQGNSA. The CDR3 is 14 amino acids. Trimming shortened V by 6 bases and J by 0 bases, and 9 bases separated the two germline ends.

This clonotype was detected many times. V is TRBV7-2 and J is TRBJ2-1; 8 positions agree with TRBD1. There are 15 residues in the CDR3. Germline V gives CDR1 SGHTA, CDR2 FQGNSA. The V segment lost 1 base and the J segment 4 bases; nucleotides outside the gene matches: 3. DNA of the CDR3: TGTGCCAGCAGCTTAGGGACAGGGATGTACAATGAGCAGTTCTTC. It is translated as CASSLGTGMYNEQFF.

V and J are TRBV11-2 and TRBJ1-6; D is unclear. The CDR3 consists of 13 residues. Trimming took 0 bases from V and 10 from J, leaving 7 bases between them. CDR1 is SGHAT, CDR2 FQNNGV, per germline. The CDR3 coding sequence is TGTGCCAGCAGCTTAGACTACAGCTCACCCCTCCACTTT. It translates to CASSLDYSSPLHF.